Following are 23 T cell receptor beta chains from one sample sequenced in a study of beta chain features in type 1 diabetes. Sequencing targeted expressed TCRB transcripts, as all isolated RNA had been reverse transcribed. Sequencing used immunoSEQ multiplex PCR; TCRdb keeps in-frame clones, though not all of them. The data contain 200,000 to 250,000 clones, 27% of them seen just once; the ten biggest clones take up approximately 4%. Sequences were obtained from central memory CD4+ T cells from blood. These receptors came from a man in his thirties or forties in good health.

The genes are TRBV28 and TRBJ2-1; D is ambiguous. Trimming left V 5 bases short and J 9 bases short, with 8 bases between. This CDR3 is 11 amino acids long. Per germline, CDR1 MDHEN and CDR2 SYDVKM. This chain's CDR3 is CASSTTTEQFF. In DNA form, the CDR3 reads TGTGCCAGCAGTACGACGACTGAGCAGTTCTTC.

This clone was picked up many times. The chain carries TRBV5-1 and TRBJ2-3, with a weak D call TRBD2 (6 bases). CDR3 size: 15 residues. With 3 bases removed from V and 4 bases from J, the gap between germline ends came to 15 bases. In germline, CDR1 is SGHRS, CDR2 YFSETQ. Written as DNA, the CDR3 is TGCGCCAGCAGCTCTTATAGCGGTAGCGCAGATACGCAGTATTTT. Amino acids: CASSSYSGSADTQYF.

This clone was seen more than once but under ten times. This rearrangement joins TRBV9 to TRBJ2-6, with D hard to call. The germline gives CDR1 SGDLS, CDR2 YYNGEE. Trimming removed 0 bases from V and 2 bases from J, with 6 bases in between. The CDR3 length is 15 residues. The CDR3 is CASSVVSTGANVLTF. DNA of the CDR3: TGTGCCAGCAGCGTAGTTTCGACTGGGGCCAACGTCCTGACTTTC. The whole variable domain, remainder taken from reference TRBV9 and TRBJ2-6, is DSGVTQTPKHLITATGQRVTLRCSPRSGDLSVYWYQQSLDQGLQFLIQYYNGEERAKGNILERFSAQQFPDLHSELNLSSLELGDSALYFCASSVVSTGANVLTFGAGSRLTVL.

The rearrangement links TRBV7-9 to TRBJ2-2, with TRBD2 as a possible D gene (6 bases). The CDR3 spans 17 residues. The ends were cut back, 0 bases at V and 0 bases at J, with 11 bases in the middle. Germline V CDR1 and CDR2: SEHNR, FQNEAQ (reference sequence). CDR3 DNA sequence: TGTGCCAGCAGCTTAGCGAGCGGGCTATCGAACACCGGGGAGCTGTTTTTT. It encodes CASSLASGLSNTGELFF.

J is TRBJ2-1 and V is TRBV4-3; 11 nucleotides align to TRBD2. J lost 5 bases, V lost 0 bases, and 6 bases had no gene match. Germline V CDR1 and CDR2: LGHNA, YSLEER. The CDR3 contains 17 residues. CDR3 DNA: TGCGCCAGCAGCCAAGATCCCGCTAGCGGGAGGAACAATGAGCAGTTCTTC. This codes for CASSQDPASGRNNEQFF.

The chain links TRBV15 to TRBJ2-3; 12 positions agree with TRBD2. CDR1 and CDR2 (germline): LNHNV, YYDKDF (reference sequence). This CDR3 comprises 16 residues. After removal of 3 bases from V and 2 bases from J, the junction contained 3 bases not matched to a gene. CDR3 bases: TGTGCCACCAGCAGCGGGACTAGCGGGCTCACAGATACGCAGTATTTT. Translation: CATSSGTSGLTDTQYF.

This clone turned up a few times. This sequence joins TRBV7-2 and TRBJ2-1, with D tentatively TRBD1 (5 bases). V gave up 1 base and J gave up 5 bases, with 12 bases separating them. Per germline, CDR1 SGHTA and CDR2 FQGNSA. The CDR3 totals 15 residues. CDR3 DNA: TGTGCCAGCAGCTTAGGACCAGGGTCGAACAATGAGCAGTTCTTC. Translating gives CASSLGPGSNNEQFF.

V gene TRBV7-6 combines with J gene TRBJ2-1; 9 positions agree with TRBD2. This CDR3 has 18 residues. The V and J ends lost 3 bases and 0 bases, in that order; junction bases with no gene match: 9. Germline CDR1 reads SGHVS; CDR2 reads FNYEAQ. The CDR3 region is CASSFLNSGSSSYNEQFF. The CDR3 bases are TGTGCCAGCAGCTTTTTGAATAGCGGGAGTAGCTCCTACAATGAGCAGTTCTTC.

This clone was seen a handful of times. The chain is built from TRBV11-2 and TRBJ2-7, with TRBD2 identical over 9 bases. The CDR3 is 14 residues long. Germline values: CDR1 SGHAT, CDR2 FQNNGV. Trimming at V came to 4 bases and at J to 3 bases, leaving 4 bases not matched to a gene. For the CDR3, the DNA is TGTGCCAGCAGCTCGCGGGAGGGCCGCTACGAGCAGTACTTC. It specifies CASSSREGRYEQYF.

The chain links TRBV28 to TRBJ1-1; D is perhaps TRBD1 (5 bases). V dropped 5 bases and J dropped 8 bases, with 12 bases sitting between them. CDR1 and CDR2 (germline): MDHEN, SYDVKM. The CDR3 spans 12 residues. CDR3 in DNA: TGTGCCAGCAGTCGACAGCCATTGGAAGCTTTCTTT. It encodes CASSRQPLEAFF.

This clone has just a few counts. The gene calls are TRBV29-1 and TRBJ2-5; D not certain. Germline V lookup: CDR1 SQVTM, CDR2 ANQGSEA. V lost 3 bases, J lost 4 bases, and 12 bases lay in between. The CDR3 extends over 13 amino acids. The CDR3 spells CSVEGNNGETQYF. The CDR3 DNA reads TGCAGCGTTGAGGGGAATAACGGAGAGACCCAGTACTTC. Complete variable domain (other parts from reference TRBV29-1 and TRBJ2-5): SAVISQKPSRDICQRGTSLTIQCQVDSQVTMMFWYRQQPGQSLTLIATANQGSEATYESGFVIDKFPISRPNLTFSTLTVSNMSPEDSSIYLCSVEGNNGETQYFGPGTRLLVL.

V and J are TRBV30 and TRBJ2-6, with D unresolved. The V and J ends lost 3 bases and 2 bases respectively, with 14 bases between them. The length of the CDR3 is 16 residues. Per the germline V gene, CDR1 is GTSNPN and CDR2 is SVGIG (reference sequence). CDR3 nucleotides: TGTGCCTGGAGGGCGGTTGGGTTAGCTGGGGCCAACGTCCTGACTTTC. Its translation: CAWRAVGLAGANVLTF.

This clone was found a few times. The chain employs TRBV28 and TRBJ2-5, with D tentatively TRBD2 (5 bases). V shed 1 base and J shed 4 bases, with 19 bases lying between them. CDR3 length equals 17 residues. The germline V gene encodes CDR1 MDHEN and CDR2 SYDVKM. In DNA, the CDR3 is TGTGCCAGCAGTTTATTGGGTGGCCCGAGGGAAGGAGAGACCCAGTACTTC. Residues: CASSLLGGPREGETQYF. Full variable domain (missing parts from reference TRBV28 and TRBJ2-5): DVKVTQSSRYLVKRTGEKVFLECVQDMDHENMFWYRQDPGLGLRLIYFSYDVKMKEKGDIPEGYSVSREKKERFSLILESASTNQTSMYLCASSLLGGPREGETQYFGPGTRLLVL.

CDR3 in amino acids: CASFSQRNSPLHF. Written as DNA, the CDR3 is TGTGCCAGCTTCAGTCAGCGAAATTCACCCCTCCACTTT. The chain joins TRBV2 to TRBJ1-6; D is unclear. The germline CDR1 and CDR2 sequences are SNHLY and FYNNEI. This CDR3 has 13 amino acids. V lost 8 bases, J lost 7 bases, and 12 bases lay in between. The whole variable domain, remainder taken from reference TRBV2 and TRBJ1-6, is EPEVTQTPSHQVTQMGQEVILRCVPISNHLYFYWYRQILGQKVEFLVSFYNNEISEKSEIFDDQFSVERPDGSNFTLKIRSTKLEDSAMYFCASFSQRNSPLHFGNGTRLTVT.

This clone was seen a few times. The rearrangement links TRBV21-1 to TRBJ2-5; the table's D call, TRBD1, has no DNA check behind it. TRBV21-1 is deemed a pseudogene. This CDR3 is built from 11 residues. CDR3 residues: CATRALKTQYF. CDR3 nucleotide sequence: TGTGCCACCAGGGCCCTGAAGACCCAGTACTTC.

V and J are TRBV5-6 and TRBJ2-3, with D possibly being TRBD1 (7 bases). Germline values: CDR1 SGHDT, CDR2 YYEEEE. The CDR3 is 15 residues long. The V end lost 4 bases, the J end lost 0 bases, and 12 bases lay between the germline ends. The CDR3 region is CASSAGQLSTDTQYF. CDR3 DNA: TGTGCCAGCAGCGCGGGACAGCTAAGCACAGATACGCAGTATTTT.

The rearrangement joins TRBV29-1 to TRBJ2-7, with 7 bases lining up with TRBD2. Germline V CDR1 and CDR2: SQVTM, ANQGSEA. The CDR3 consists of 14 residues. The V gene end was trimmed by 4 bases and the J gene end by 0 bases; junction bases not matched to a gene: 6. The DNA of the CDR3 is TGCAGCGTTGCTTTGCGGGGGTCCTCCTACGAGCAGTACTTC. Its translation: CSVALRGSSYEQYF.

This clone turned up a few times. This chain links TRBV30 with TRBJ1-5, with unresolved D. CDR1 and CDR2 from the germline V gene are GTSNPN and SVGIG (reference sequence). This CDR3 has 15 amino acids. V was clipped by 2 bases and J by 5 bases, with 16 bases between them. CDR3 DNA sequence: TGTGCCTGGAGTCCGCCCGACACCTTTTATCAGCCCCAGCATTTT. Amino acid sequence: CAWSPPDTFYQPQHF.

This clone was observed a few times. V usage is TRBV29-1 and J usage is TRBJ2-1, with 9 bases lining up with TRBD2. The CDR3 runs to 14 residues. In germline, CDR1 is SQVTM, CDR2 ANQGSEA. CDR3 residues: CQGGIAGDYNEQFF. CDR3 in DNA: TGCCAGGGCGGGATAGCGGGAGATTACAATGAGCAGTTCTTC.

The genes are TRBV7-2 and TRBJ2-7; no reliable D call. The CDR3 covers 14 residues. CDR1 SGHTA and CDR2 FQGNSA come from the germline V gene. Trimming pared 3 bases from V and 6 bases from J, leaving 15 bases between. The CDR3 loop reads CASSFQASVREQYF. The DNA for the CDR3 is TGTGCCAGCAGCTTTCAGGCCAGCGTACGCGAGCAGTACTTC.

The chain employs TRBV6-5 and TRBJ2-1, with D uncertain. V was clipped by 5 bases and J by 0 bases, with 11 bases between them. The germline CDR1 and CDR2 sequences are MNHEY and SVGAGI. CDR3 length equals 15 residues. CDR3 in DNA: TGTGCCAGCAGTAGCCCCCTTCTCTCCTACAATGAGCAGTTCTTC. This sequence encodes CASSSPLLSYNEQFF.

CDR3 amino acids: CASSSRRTSGKGEQYF. The CDR3 DNA follows: TGTGCCAGCAGCTCCCGGAGGACTAGCGGGAAGGGCGAGCAGTACTTC. This rearrangement joins TRBV5-4 to TRBJ2-7; 12 nucleotides agree with TRBD2. The CDR3 consists of 16 residues. The V segment lost 3 bases and the J segment 6 bases; nucleotides outside the gene matches: 10. Germline loops: CDR1 SGHNT, CDR2 YYREEE (reference sequence). Full variable domain (outside the CDR3, taken from reference TRBV5-4 and TRBJ2-7): ETGVTQSPTHLIKTRGQQVTLRCSSQSGHNTVSWYQQALGQGPQFIFQYYREEENGRGNFPPRFSGLQFPNYSSELNVNALELDDSALYLCASSSRRTSGKGEQYFGPGTRLTVT.

This clone was seen at least ten times. Distinct nucleotide sequences in the sample also encode this CDR3. This chain links TRBV30 with TRBJ2-3, with 9 positions matching TRBD2. V was pared by 4 bases and J by 5 bases, with 4 bases of the junction left unmatched. Germline V gene sequence: CDR1 GTSNPN, CDR2 SVGIG (reference sequence). The CDR3 runs to 13 residues. CDR3 amino acids: CAWTGTSRDTQYF. CDR3 nucleotide sequence: TGTGCCTGGACGGGGACTAGCCGAGATACGCAGTATTTT.